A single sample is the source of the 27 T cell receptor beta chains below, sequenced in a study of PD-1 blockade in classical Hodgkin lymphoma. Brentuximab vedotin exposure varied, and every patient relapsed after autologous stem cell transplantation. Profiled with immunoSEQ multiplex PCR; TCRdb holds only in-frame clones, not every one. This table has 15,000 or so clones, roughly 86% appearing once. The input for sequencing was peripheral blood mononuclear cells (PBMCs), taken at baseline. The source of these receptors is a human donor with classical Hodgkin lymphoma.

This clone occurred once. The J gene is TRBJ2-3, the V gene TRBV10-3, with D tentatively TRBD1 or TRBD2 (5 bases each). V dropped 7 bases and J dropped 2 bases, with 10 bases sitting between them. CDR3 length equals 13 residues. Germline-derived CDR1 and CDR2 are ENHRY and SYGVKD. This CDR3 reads CAINGATTDTQYF. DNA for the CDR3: TGTGCCATCAACGGGGCCACCACAGATACGCAGTATTTT.

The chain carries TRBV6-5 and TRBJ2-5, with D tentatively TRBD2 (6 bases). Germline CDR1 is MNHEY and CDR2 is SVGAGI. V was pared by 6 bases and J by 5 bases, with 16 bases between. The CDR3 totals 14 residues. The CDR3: CASSPEWGVETQYF. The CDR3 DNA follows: TGTGCCAGCAGCCCTGAGTGGGGGGTGGAGACCCAGTACTTC.

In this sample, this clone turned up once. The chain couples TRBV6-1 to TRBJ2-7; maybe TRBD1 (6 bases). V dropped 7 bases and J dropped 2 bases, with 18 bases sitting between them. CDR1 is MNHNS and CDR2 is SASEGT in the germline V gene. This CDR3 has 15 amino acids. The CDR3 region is CASTKMTGSTYEQYF. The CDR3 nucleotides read TGTGCCAGCACTAAAATGACAGGTTCCACCTACGAGCAGTACTTC.

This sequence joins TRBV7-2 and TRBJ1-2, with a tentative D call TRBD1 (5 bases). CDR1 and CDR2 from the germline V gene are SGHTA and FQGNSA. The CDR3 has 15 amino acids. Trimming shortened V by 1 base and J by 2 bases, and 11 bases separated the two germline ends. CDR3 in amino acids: CASSLVPGINYGYTF. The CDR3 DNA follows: TGTGCCAGCAGCTTAGTGCCAGGGATAAACTATGGCTACACCTTC.

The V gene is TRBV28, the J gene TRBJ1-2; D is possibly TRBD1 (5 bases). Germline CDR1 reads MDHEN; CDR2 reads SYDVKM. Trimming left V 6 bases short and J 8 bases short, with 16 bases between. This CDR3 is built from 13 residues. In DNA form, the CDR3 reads TGTGCCAGCAGGGGGCGCGCCGGGGGAGGCTACACCTTC. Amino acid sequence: CASRGRAGGGYTF.

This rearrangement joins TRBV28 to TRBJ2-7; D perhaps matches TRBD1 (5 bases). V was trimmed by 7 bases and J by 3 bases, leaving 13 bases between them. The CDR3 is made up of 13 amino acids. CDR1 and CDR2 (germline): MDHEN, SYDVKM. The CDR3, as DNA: TGTGCCAGCACCACAGGCCCTCTCTACGAGCAGTACTTC. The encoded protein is CASTTGPLYEQYF.

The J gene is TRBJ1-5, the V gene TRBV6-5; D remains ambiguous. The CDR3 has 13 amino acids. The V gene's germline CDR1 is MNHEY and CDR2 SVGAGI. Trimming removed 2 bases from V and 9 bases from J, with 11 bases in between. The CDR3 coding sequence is TGTGCCAGCAGTTACGGTCGTAAGGGGCCCCAGCATTTT. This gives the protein CASSYGRKGPQHF.

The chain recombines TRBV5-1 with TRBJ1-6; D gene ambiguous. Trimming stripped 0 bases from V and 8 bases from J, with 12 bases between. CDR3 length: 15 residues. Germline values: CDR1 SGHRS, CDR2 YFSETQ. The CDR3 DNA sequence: TGCGCCAGCAGCTTGGAAGCAGGACGGGATTCACCCCTCCACTTT. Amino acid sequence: CASSLEAGRDSPLHF.

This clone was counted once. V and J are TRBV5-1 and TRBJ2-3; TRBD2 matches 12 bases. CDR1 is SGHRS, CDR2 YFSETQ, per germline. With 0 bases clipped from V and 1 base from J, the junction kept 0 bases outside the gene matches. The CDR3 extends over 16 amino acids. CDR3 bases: TGCGCCAGCAGCTTGGGACTAGCGGGGGGCACAGATACGCAGTATTTT. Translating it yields CASSLGLAGGTDTQYF.

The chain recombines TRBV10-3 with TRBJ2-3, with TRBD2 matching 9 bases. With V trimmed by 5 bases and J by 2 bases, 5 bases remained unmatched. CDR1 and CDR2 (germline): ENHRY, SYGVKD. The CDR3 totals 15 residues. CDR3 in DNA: TGTGCCATCAGTCCTAGCGGGGACCCCACAGATACGCAGTATTTT. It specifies CAISPSGDPTDTQYF.

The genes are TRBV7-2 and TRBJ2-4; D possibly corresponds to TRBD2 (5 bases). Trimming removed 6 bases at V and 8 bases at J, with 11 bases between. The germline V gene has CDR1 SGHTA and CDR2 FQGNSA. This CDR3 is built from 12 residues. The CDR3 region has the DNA TGTGCCAGCAGATACGAGAGGGACATTCAGTACTTC. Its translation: CASRYERDIQYF.

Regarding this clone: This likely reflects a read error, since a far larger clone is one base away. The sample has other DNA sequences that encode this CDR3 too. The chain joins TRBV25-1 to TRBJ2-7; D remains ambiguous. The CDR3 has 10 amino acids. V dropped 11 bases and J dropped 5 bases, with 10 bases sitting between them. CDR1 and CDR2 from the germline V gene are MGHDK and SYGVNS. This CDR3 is CASSQDEQYF. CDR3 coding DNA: TGTGCCTCGAGTCAGGACGAGCAGTACTTC.

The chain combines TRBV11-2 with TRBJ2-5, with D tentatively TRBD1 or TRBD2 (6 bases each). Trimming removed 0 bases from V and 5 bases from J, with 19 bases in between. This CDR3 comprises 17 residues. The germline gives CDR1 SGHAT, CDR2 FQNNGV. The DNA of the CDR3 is TGTGCCAGCAGCTTAGATCTGGGGGGCCCTGGGGGGGAGACCCAGTACTTC. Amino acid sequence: CASSLDLGGPGGETQYF.

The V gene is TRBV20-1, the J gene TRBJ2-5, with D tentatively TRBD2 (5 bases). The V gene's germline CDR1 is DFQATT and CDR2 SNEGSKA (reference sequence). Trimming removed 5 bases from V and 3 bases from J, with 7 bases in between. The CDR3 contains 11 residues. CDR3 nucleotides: TGCAGTGCTCAGAGGGAAGAGACCCAGTACTTC. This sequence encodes CSAQREETQYF.

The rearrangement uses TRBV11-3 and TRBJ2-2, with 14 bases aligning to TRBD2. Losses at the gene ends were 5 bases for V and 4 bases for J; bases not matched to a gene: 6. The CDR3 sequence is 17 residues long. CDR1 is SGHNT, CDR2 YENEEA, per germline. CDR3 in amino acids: CASSPRLAGGATGELFF. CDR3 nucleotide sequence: TGTGCCAGCAGCCCCCGACTAGCGGGGGGGGCCACCGGGGAGCTGTTTTTT.

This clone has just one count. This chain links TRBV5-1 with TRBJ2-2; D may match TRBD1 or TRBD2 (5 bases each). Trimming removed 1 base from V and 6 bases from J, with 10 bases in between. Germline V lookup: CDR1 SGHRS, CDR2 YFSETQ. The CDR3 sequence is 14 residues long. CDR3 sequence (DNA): TGCGCCAGCAGCTTGATCACGGGACCCGGGGAGCTGTTTTTT. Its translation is CASSLITGPGELFF.

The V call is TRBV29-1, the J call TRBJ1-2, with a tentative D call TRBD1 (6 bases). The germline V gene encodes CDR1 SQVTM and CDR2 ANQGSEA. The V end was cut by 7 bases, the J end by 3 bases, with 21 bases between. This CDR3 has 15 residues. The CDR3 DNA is TGCAGCGCCCGTCGACATAACAGGGTGGACTATGGCTACACCTTC. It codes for CSARRHNRVDYGYTF.

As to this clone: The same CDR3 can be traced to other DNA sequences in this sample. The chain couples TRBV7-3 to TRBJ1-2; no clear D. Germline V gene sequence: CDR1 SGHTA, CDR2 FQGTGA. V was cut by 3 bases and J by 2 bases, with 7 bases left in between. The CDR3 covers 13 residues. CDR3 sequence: CASSLTANYGYTF. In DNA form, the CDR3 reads TGTGCCAGCAGCTTGACCGCAAACTATGGCTACACCTTC.

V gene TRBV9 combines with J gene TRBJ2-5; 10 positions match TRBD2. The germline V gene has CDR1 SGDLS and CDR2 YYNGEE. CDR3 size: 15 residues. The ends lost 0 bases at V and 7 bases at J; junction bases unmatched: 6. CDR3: CASSVVSGGIGTQYF. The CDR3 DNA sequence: TGTGCCAGCAGCGTAGTTAGCGGGGGGATTGGGACCCAGTACTTC.

The chain's CDR3 is CASSRTGFFSGNTIYF. The CDR3 nucleotides are TGTGCCAGCAGCCGGACCGGGTTCTTCTCTGGAAACACCATATATTTT. J is TRBJ1-3 and V is TRBV14, with D uncertain. The CDR3 runs to 16 residues. Trimming cost V 4 bases and J 0 bases, with 13 bases left between them. Germline lookup yields CDR1 SGHDN and CDR2 FVKESK.

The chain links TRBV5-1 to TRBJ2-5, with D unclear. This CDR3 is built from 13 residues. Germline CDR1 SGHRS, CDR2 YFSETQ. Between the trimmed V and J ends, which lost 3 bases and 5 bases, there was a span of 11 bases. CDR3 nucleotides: TGCGCCAGCAGCTCCCCAGATCTGGAGACCCAGTACTTC. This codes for CASSSPDLETQYF. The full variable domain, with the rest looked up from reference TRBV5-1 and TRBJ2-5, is KAGVTQTPRYLIKTRGQQVTLSCSPISGHRSVSWYQQTPGQGLQFLFEYFSETQRNKGNFPGRFSGRQFSNSRSEMNVSTLELGDSALYLCASSSPDLETQYFGPGTRLLVL.

CDR3 nucleotides: TGCGCCAGCACCCGACAACCAGGGGGTCTAAATTCACCCCTCCACTTT. It codes for CASTRQPGGLNSPLHF. The chain is built from TRBV4-3 and TRBJ1-6; 7 nucleotides agree with TRBD1. Trimming cost V 7 bases and J 7 bases; bases outside gene matches: 13. CDR3 length: 16 amino acids. CDR1 LGHNA and CDR2 YSLEER come from the germline V gene.

Here the CDR3 reads CASSLDFNTEAFF. The CDR3, as DNA: TGTGCCAGCAGCTTGGATTTTAACACTGAAGCTTTCTTT. The chain has TRBV7-6 and TRBJ1-1; D is unclear. The V end was cut by 3 bases, the J end by 2 bases, with 7 bases between. In germline, CDR1 is SGHVS, CDR2 FNYEAQ. The CDR3 extends over 13 amino acids.

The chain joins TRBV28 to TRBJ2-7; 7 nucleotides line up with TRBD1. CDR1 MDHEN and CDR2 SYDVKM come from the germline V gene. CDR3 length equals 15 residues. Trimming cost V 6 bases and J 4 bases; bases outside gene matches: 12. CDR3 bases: TGTGCCAGCAGCGTCCAAGACAGGGCTGTGTACGAGCAGTACTTC. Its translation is CASSVQDRAVYEQYF.

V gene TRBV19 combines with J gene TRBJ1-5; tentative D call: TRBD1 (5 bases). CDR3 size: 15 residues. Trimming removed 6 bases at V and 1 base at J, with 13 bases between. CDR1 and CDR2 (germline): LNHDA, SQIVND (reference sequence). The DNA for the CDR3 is TGTGCCAGTAGCCCACCGGGGGTCAGCAATCAGCCCCAGCATTTT. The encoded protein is CASSPPGVSNQPQHF.

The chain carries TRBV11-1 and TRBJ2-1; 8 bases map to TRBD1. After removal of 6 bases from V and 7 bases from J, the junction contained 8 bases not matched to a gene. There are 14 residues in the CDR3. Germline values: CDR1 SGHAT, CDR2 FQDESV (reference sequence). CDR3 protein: CASSSTTGGNEQFF. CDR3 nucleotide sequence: TGTGCCAGCAGTTCAACCACAGGGGGGAATGAGCAGTTCTTC.

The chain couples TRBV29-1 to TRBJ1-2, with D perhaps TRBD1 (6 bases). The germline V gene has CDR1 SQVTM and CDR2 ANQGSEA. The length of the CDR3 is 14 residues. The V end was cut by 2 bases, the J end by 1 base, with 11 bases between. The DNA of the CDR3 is TGCAGCGTTGAACAGGGGAGGGGTAACTATGGCTACACCTTC. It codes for CSVEQGRGNYGYTF.